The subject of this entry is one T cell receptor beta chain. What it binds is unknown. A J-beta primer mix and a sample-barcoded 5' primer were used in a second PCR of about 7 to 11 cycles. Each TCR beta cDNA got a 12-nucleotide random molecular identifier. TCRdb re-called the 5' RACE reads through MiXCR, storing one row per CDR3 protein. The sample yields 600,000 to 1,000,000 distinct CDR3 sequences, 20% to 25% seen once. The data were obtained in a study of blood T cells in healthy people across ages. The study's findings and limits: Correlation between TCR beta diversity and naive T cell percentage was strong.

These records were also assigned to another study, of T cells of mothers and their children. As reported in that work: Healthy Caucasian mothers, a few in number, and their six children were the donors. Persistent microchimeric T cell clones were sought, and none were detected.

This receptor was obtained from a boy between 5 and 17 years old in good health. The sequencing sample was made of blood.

The CDR3 here is CATLRAGTGNTIYF. In DNA, the CDR3 is TGTGCCACTCTGCGCGCCGGAACTGGAAACACCATATATTTT. The chain is built from TRBV12-3 or TRBV12-4 and TRBJ1-3; the D is unclear. V was clipped by 10 bases and J by 2 bases, with 15 bases between them. This CDR3 contains 14 residues.